This record looks at one T cell receptor beta chain sequence and its context. The sample originates from a study of blood T cells in healthy people across ages. With a J-beta primer mix and a sample-barcoded 5' primer, a second PCR ran roughly 7 to 11 cycles. Sequencing yielded, for each sample, at least 3 million paired-end reads carrying CDR3. TCRdb re-analysed the 5' RACE reads in MiXCR, keeping a single row per CDR3 protein. Of approximately 820,000 distinct CDR3 sequences detected, around 42% appear once; the ten largest clones hold about 21%. The donors, all healthy, were Caucasians living in Russia, aged about 6 to 90. V was cut by 2 bases and J by 7 bases, with 14 bases left in between. CDR1 and CDR2 (germline): MGHRA, YSYEKL. The CDR3 consists of 15 residues.

The clonotype was recovered from a man in his 60s in good health. V usage is TRBV4-1 and J usage is TRBJ1-4; D gene uncertain. The sequencing input was blood. The CDR3: CASSQRGRWGEKLFF. The DNA of the CDR3 is TGCGCCAGCAGCCAACGCGGGCGGTGGGGTGAAAAACTGTTTTTT.